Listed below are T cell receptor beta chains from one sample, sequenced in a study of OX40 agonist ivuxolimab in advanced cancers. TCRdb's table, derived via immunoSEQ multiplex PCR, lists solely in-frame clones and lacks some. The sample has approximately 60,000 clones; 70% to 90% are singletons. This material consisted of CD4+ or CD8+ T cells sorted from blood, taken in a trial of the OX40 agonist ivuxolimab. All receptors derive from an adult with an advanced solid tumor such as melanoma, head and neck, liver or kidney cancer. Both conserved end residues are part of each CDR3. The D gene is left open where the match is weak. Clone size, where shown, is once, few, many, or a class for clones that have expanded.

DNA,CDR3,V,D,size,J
TGTGCCAGCAGTTACTTCCGGGACAGGGGGCTCTACGAGCAGTACTTC,CASSYFRDRGLYEQYF,TRBV6-6,TRBD1,.,TRBJ2-7
TGTGCCAGCAGCCCCGGGGTGGGCGATCAGCCCCAGCATTTT,CASSPGVGDQPQHF,TRBV5-6,.,once,TRBJ1-5
TGCGCCAGCACCCCCTCGGGACGGGGGGAGACCCAGTACTTC,CASTPSGRGETQYF,TRBV5-1,.,.,TRBJ2-5
TGTGCCAGCAGCTTAGGAGGGAAGGGTAGCGCCTACGAGCAGTACTTC,CASSLGGKGSAYEQYF,TRBV13,.,.,TRBJ2-7
TGTGCCAGCAGCCCCTTCGGGAGGGGCACCGGGGAGCTGTTTTTT,CASSPFGRGTGELFF,TRBV7-6,TRBD2,.,TRBJ2-2
TGTGCCAGTAGTAGGCGGGGGTTAGTCAAACTGTTTTTT,CASSRRGLVKLFF,TRBV19,.,.,TRBJ1-4
TGTGCCAGCTCACCTGGACAGGCACTCTCCTACGAGCAGTACTTC,CASSPGQALSYEQYF,TRBV18,TRBD1,.,TRBJ2-7
TGTGCTAGTGGTATACCCCGCCCGCCCCGGGGGGAGACCCAGTACTTC,CASGIPRPPRGETQYF,TRBV12-5,.,.,TRBJ2-5
TGTGCTACCACCCTCGTCGGATCAACTAATGAAAAACTGTTTTTT,CATTLVGSTNEKLFF,TRBV7-9,.,.,TRBJ1-4
TGTGCCAGCAGCCCAGGGAACACTGAAGCTTTCTTT,CASSPGNTEAFF,TRBV5-4,.,.,TRBJ1-1
TGTGCCAGCTCCGGCATGAACACCGGGGAGCTGTTTTTT,CASSGMNTGELFF,TRBV6-5,.,.,TRBJ2-2
TGCGCCAGCAGCTTGAGAAGGAGGGACGAGCAGTACTTC,CASSLRRRDEQYF,TRBV5-1,.,.,TRBJ2-7
TGCGCCAGCAGCCAAGTCAGTGTCGGGGAGCTGTTTTTT,CASSQVSVGELFF,TRBV4-3,.,.,TRBJ2-2